The sequence of this T cell receptor (beta chain) was determined in a study of vaccination and CD4 T cells after COVID-19. The study's findings and limits: From a median of about 20 to 38, SARS-CoV-2-reactive clonotypes increased, though not significantly.

The Oncomine TCR Beta short-read assay sequenced DNA from cultured CD4+ T cells. After culture, CD4+ T cells served as the source for genomic DNA extraction. A single record per CDR3 protein comes from TCRdb applying MiXCR to the PCR reads. The table has fewer than 25,000 distinct CDR3 sequences, roughly 38% seen once. Time point here: late sampling 161 to 241 days after vaccination in a few convalescent patients. Treatment here: approximately 11-day PBMC culture with coronavirus spike peptide pools or control peptides (ViraFEST assay). Both day 3 and day 7 involved replacing half of the medium with fresh IL-2 medium. The CDR3 has 14 residues. The germline gives CDR1 DFQATT, CDR2 SNEGSKA (reference sequence). Trimming pared 3 bases from V and 0 bases from J, leaving 6 bases between. A word on this clonotype: Its antigen remains unknown.

This specimen was CD4+ T cells from blood, cultured in vitro, taken about 7 months after SARS-CoV-2 vaccination. The source of this sequence is a human donor who had recovered from COVID-19. The chain uses TRBV20-1 and TRBJ2-6; no reliable D call. The CDR3, as DNA: TGCAGTGCTAGTCTTTCCTCTGGGGCCAACGTCCTGACTTTC. Encoded protein: CSASLSSGANVLTF.